This T cell receptor (beta chain) was sequenced in a study of CD8+CD57+ T cells in acquired aplastic anemia (dated by TCRdb to the late 2010s). About the investigation overall: Extracted DNA from sorted CD4+ and CD8+ cells averaged around 3.2 ug, ranging from about 0.17 to 30 ug. Mean read counts for healthy donor samples were around 10 million for CD4+ cells and under 14 million for CD8+ cells. Broader findings and caveats from the paper: Around 30 CD8+ CDR3 sequences were found to be shared between patients and controls, but these sequences appeared to be highly expressed in patients and within the immunodominant clones of the patients. CD8+ Simpson's diversity did not differ significantly between patients and healthy controls (P=0.060).

To note about this clonotype: Its binding antigen is unknown. No much larger clonotype is one base removed from it; base qualities were not supplied.

The study deep-sequenced TCR repertoires of sorted CD4+ and CD8+ blood T cells from severe aplastic anemia patients and healthy subjects. Ficoll-Paque density gradient centrifugation was used to isolate peripheral blood mononuclear cells. CD4+ and CD8+ T cells were sorted by FACS or magnetic beads before DNA extraction. CDR1 and CDR2, looked up from the germline V gene, are SGHVS and FQNEAQ. V loses 5 bases at its end and J loses 5 bases; junction bases beyond the gene matches: 12. Including the terminal cysteine and phenylalanine, the CDR3 comprises 17 residues. Here the CDR3 DNA is all that survives: 51 bases in frame from base 1. Genomic DNA was used as template for profiling of TCR beta VDJ combinations and CDR3 sequences. TCR repertoire sequencing was run on an Illumina HiSeq 2000. The study's own analysis went as follows. Repertoire assessment relied on Simpson's diversity index, CDR3 size and DJ length profiles, and TRBV/TRBJ rearrangement plots. The most abundant DNA sequence in the deep sequencing data was taken as the immunodominant clone. CDR3 amino acid sequences were screened for sharing across subjects and compared with published repertoires and the VDJdb database. Using fastp trimming at Q25 and MiXCR clonotype assembly, TCRdb reanalyzed the public sequencing data and kept in-frame beta chains. Duplicate CDR3 protein sequences are folded into a single record with the most common DNA and genes. The V and J calls and clone size are TCRdb's, not the authors'. The sample profile shows around 190,000 distinct CDR3 sequences; roughly half of them were found once. The top ten constitute about 15% of the sample.

This receptor chain uses TRBV7-8 and TRBJ2-2, with 9 bases in between that match TRBD1. This TCR derives from a human donor in good health, serving as a control. The sequenced sample was sorted CD4+, CD8+, or CD8+CD57+ T cells (not recorded which) from PBMCs. This receptor has the CDR3 CASSLRGGTGRTGELFF. The nucleotide sequence is given as TGTGCCAGCAGCCTCAGGGGGGGGACAGGGAGGACCGGGGAGCTGTTTTTT.